The 18 T cell receptor beta chains presented below share a single source sample, sequenced in a study of blood T cell repertoires in COVID-19. Generated by immunoSEQ multiplex PCR, the TCRdb table keeps only in-frame clones and is missing some. The sample records 200,000 to 250,000 clones, 80% to 90% being singletons. The source material was PBMCs or T cells enriched from blood (not recorded which). These receptors came from a woman under 30 in a cohort exposed to, infected with or recovered from COVID-19 (not recorded which).

The J gene is TRBJ1-3, the V gene TRBV19, with 11 bases aligning to TRBD1. Germline V gene lookup returns CDR1 LNHDA and CDR2 SQIVND (reference sequence). There are 14 residues in the CDR3. J was trimmed by 7 bases and V by 5 bases; bases with no gene match: 4. The CDR3 is CASSSRDRGNTIYF. CDR3 sequence (DNA): TGTGCCAGTAGTTCCCGGGACAGGGGGAACACCATATATTTT.

The V and J genes are TRBV29-1 and TRBJ1-3; tentatively, D is TRBD1 (6 bases). Per germline, CDR1 SQVTM and CDR2 ANQGSEA. The V gene lost 3 bases and the J gene lost 4 bases, with 10 bases spanning the gap. This CDR3 contains 13 residues. For the CDR3, the DNA is TGCAGCGTTGAGCGGGGGGCAGGAAACACCATATATTTT. This sequence encodes CSVERGAGNTIYF.

In this sample, this clone turned up a few times. This chain connects TRBV5-1 to TRBJ2-5, with 9 bases aligning to TRBD1. Germline V gives CDR1 SGHRS, CDR2 YFSETQ. The CDR3 is 14 residues long. V lost 7 bases, J lost 2 bases, and 6 bases stayed unmatched. Here the CDR3 reads CASGTGQKQETQYF. The CDR3 DNA is TGCGCCAGCGGGACAGGGCAAAAACAAGAGACCCAGTACTTC.

V and J are TRBV19 and TRBJ1-5, with D maybe TRBD1 (5 bases). Trimming took off 5 bases at V and 5 bases at J, with 16 bases between the two ends. Germline V gene data show CDR1 as LNHDA and CDR2 as SQIVND (reference sequence). The CDR3 runs to 15 residues. CDR3 in DNA: TGTGCCAGTAGTGCGACAGATTCGGCTGATCAGCCCCAGCATTTT. Its protein is CASSATDSADQPQHF.

The chain carries TRBV20-1 and TRBJ2-3; 10 nucleotides line up with TRBD1. The CDR3 extends over 14 amino acids. V trimming: 3 bases; J trimming: 4 bases; junction bases outside the gene matches: 4. Germline V gene data show CDR1 as DFQATT and CDR2 as SNEGSKA (reference sequence). Here the CDR3 reads CSASAGTGADTQYF. Here the CDR3 DNA reads TGCAGTGCTAGTGCCGGGACAGGGGCAGATACGCAGTATTTT.

The chain has TRBV12-5 and TRBJ2-1; the D gene is possibly TRBD1 (5 bases). The CDR3 has 16 amino acids. The ends were cut back, 0 bases at V and 0 bases at J, with 9 bases in the middle. Germline V gene sequence: CDR1 LGHNT, CDR2 FRNRAP. CDR3 amino acids: CASGLVGVSSYNEQFF. In DNA, the CDR3 is TGTGCTAGTGGTTTGGTAGGGGTATCCTCCTACAATGAGCAGTTCTTC.

The chain combines TRBV9 with TRBJ2-3; 9 positions match TRBD1. With 3 bases clipped from V and 5 bases from J, the junction kept 10 bases outside the gene matches. Germline loops: CDR1 SGDLS, CDR2 YYNGEE. The CDR3 totals 16 residues. CDR3 DNA: TGTGCCAGCAGCGGACCGGGACAGGGTCCCGAAGATACGCAGTATTTT. It codes for CASSGPGQGPEDTQYF.

The chain links TRBV7-3 to TRBJ2-7; 9 bases line up with TRBD1. Germline V lookup: CDR1 SGHTA, CDR2 FQGTGA. The CDR3 has 14 residues. The V and J ends lost 5 bases and 2 bases, in that order; junction bases with no gene match: 4. CDR3 residues: CASSPRDRAYEQYF. DNA for the CDR3: TGTGCCAGCAGCCCCCGGGACAGGGCCTACGAGCAGTACTTC.

The chain combines TRBV29-1 with TRBJ2-7; TRBD1 is a possible D gene (6 bases). Germline values: CDR1 SQVTM, CDR2 ANQGSEA. The CDR3 extends over 12 amino acids. V lost 6 bases to trimming and J lost 3 bases, with 12 bases between them. CDR3 DNA: TGCAGCGTCGGACAGAGGAACTACGAGCAGTACTTC. Translated: CSVGQRNYEQYF.

V is TRBV30 and J is TRBJ2-7; a weak D match, TRBD1 (5 bases). V dropped 5 bases and J dropped 0 bases, with 11 bases sitting between them. The CDR3 consists of 13 residues. The V gene's germline CDR1 is GTSNPN and CDR2 SVGIG (reference sequence). CDR3 nucleotide sequence: TGTGCCTGGGACGACACAGGCTCCTACGAGCAGTACTTC. It encodes CAWDDTGSYEQYF.

J is TRBJ1-2 and V is TRBV24-1; possibly TRBD1 for D (5 bases). There are 13 residues in the CDR3. V was clipped by 1 base and J by 4 bases, with 6 bases between them. Germline CDR1 reads KGHDR; CDR2 reads SFDVKD. The CDR3 sequence is CATSDLGAYGYTF. As DNA, the CDR3 is TGTGCCACCAGTGATTTAGGGGCCTATGGCTACACCTTC.

V and J are TRBV27 and TRBJ2-5; D is perhaps TRBD2 (6 bases). Germline CDR1 reads MNHEY; CDR2 reads SMNVEV (reference sequence). The CDR3 runs to 11 residues. V was cut by 6 bases and J by 6 bases, with 8 bases left in between. The CDR3 here is CASRGGKTQYF. The CDR3 bases are TGTGCCAGCAGGGGGGGAAAGACCCAGTACTTC.

This CDR3 reads CASRLLDRASGYTF. In DNA form, the CDR3 reads TGTGCCAGTAGACTTCTGGACAGGGCGAGTGGCTACACCTTC. The chain is built from TRBV19 and TRBJ1-2; 8 nucleotides line up with TRBD1. Germline loops: CDR1 LNHDA, CDR2 SQIVND (reference sequence). Trimming took 6 bases from V and 7 from J; bases not matched to a gene: 10. CDR3 length: 14 residues.

The chain recombines TRBV19 with TRBJ1-2; 7 bases agree with TRBD1. Germline assignment: CDR1 LNHDA and CDR2 SQIVND (reference sequence). The CDR3 covers 14 residues. Trimming cost V 6 bases and J 4 bases; bases outside gene matches: 8. DNA for the CDR3: TGTGCCAGTAGCAGACAGGGACCCTCCTATGGCTACACCTTC. Its protein product is CASSRQGPSYGYTF.

This rearrangement joins TRBV11-2 to TRBJ2-1; TRBD2 matches 8 bases. The CDR3 is 14 amino acids. V was clipped by 5 bases and J by 7 bases; unmatched bases: 7. Looked up from germline, CDR1 is SGHAT and CDR2 is FQNNGV. CDR3 nucleotide sequence: TGTGCCAGCAGCCGCAGCGGGGGAAGGAATGAGCAGTTCTTC. Amino acid sequence: CASSRSGGRNEQFF.

The V gene is TRBV28, the J gene TRBJ1-5, with a tentative D call TRBD1 (5 bases). The CDR3 totals 18 residues. The V gene lost 6 bases and the J gene lost 2 bases, with 23 bases spanning the gap. CDR1 MDHEN and CDR2 SYDVKM come from the germline V gene. CDR3 amino acids: CASSRASATGVGNQPQHF. CDR3 sequence (DNA): TGTGCCAGCAGCAGGGCGTCAGCGACCGGAGTAGGCAATCAGCCCCAGCATTTT.

This clone was observed once. This chain connects TRBV30 to TRBJ1-3; D unclear. Trimming left V 0 bases short and J 5 bases short, with 23 bases between. The CDR3 sequence is 18 residues long. CDR1 GTSNPN and CDR2 SVGIG come from the germline V gene (reference sequence). This CDR3 reads CAWSVLRPTSGIRNTIYF. The CDR3 DNA follows: TGTGCCTGGAGTGTACTCCGCCCTACATCAGGCATTAGAAACACCATATATTTT.

The rearrangement uses TRBV9 and TRBJ2-3; D possibly corresponds to TRBD1 (5 bases). Trimming took 2 bases from V and 6 from J, leaving 25 bases between them. The germline V gene encodes CDR1 SGDLS and CDR2 YYNGEE. This CDR3 region has 18 residues. The DNA for the CDR3 is TGTGCCAGCAGCGTCCAGGGTCGCGCGGACACCACGAGGGATACGCAGTATTTT. Residues: CASSVQGRADTTRDTQYF. Full variable domain (outside the CDR3, taken from reference TRBV9 and TRBJ2-3): DSGVTQTPKHLITATGQRVTLRCSPRSGDLSVYWYQQSLDQGLQFLIQYYNGEERAKGNILERFSAQQFPDLHSELNLSSLELGDSALYFCASSVQGRADTTRDTQYFGPGTRLTVL.